What follows are 15 T cell receptor beta chains derived from one specimen sequenced in a study of blood T cells in healthy people across ages. A sample-barcoded 5' primer and a J-beta primer mix were used in a second PCR of about 7 to 11 cycles. TCRdb called the 5' RACE reads again in MiXCR, with one record for every CDR3 protein. The table includes about 1 million distinct CDR3 sequences, less than 50% detected once. Specimen: blood. These receptors were collected from a woman aged 60-75 years in good health.

A remark on this clonotype: Possible read error: a much larger clone is one base away. This rearrangement joins TRBV7-2 to TRBJ2-3, with D perhaps matching TRBD2 (6 bases). The CDR3 is 13 amino acids. CDR1 is SGHTA and CDR2 is FQGNSA in the germline V gene. Deletions cut 5 bases from V and 8 bases from J, with 14 bases between. CDR3 loop: CASSREIAGTQYF. As DNA, the CDR3 is TGTGCCAGCAGCCGGGAGATTGCAGGTACGCAGTATTTT.

The rearrangement joins TRBV7-9 to TRBJ2-1, with TRBD2 matching 8 bases. The trim removed 3 bases at V and 4 bases at J, leaving 8 bases unmatched. The germline CDR1 and CDR2 sequences are SEHNR and FQNEAQ (reference sequence). The CDR3 totals 16 residues. The CDR3 DNA reads TGTGCCAGCAGCTTTAGCGGGGTTCCTTTTTACAATGAGCAGTTCTTC. Translation gives CASSFSGVPFYNEQFF.

This clonotype has just a few counts. The J gene is TRBJ2-7, the V gene TRBV11-2; 8 bases are a match to TRBD1. The CDR3 is made up of 17 amino acids. V lost 5 bases and J lost 3; bases outside the gene matches: 15. Germline V lookup: CDR1 SGHAT, CDR2 FQNNGV. Written as DNA, the CDR3 is TGTGCCAGCAGCAAAGTGGTCCAGGGGGCGCAGGTCTACGAGCAGTACTTC. The encoded protein is CASSKVVQGAQVYEQYF.

In its sample, this clonotype was seen a few times. The DNA of the CDR3 is TGTGCCAGCAGTTATTATAGGGACAGGACCACTGAAGCTTTCTTT. This encodes CASSYYRDRTTEAFF. The gene calls are TRBV6-2 or TRBV6-3 and TRBJ1-1, with TRBD1 identical over 8 bases. Germline V gene sequence: CDR1 MNHEY, CDR2 SVGEGT. V was pared by 3 bases and J by 4 bases, with 7 bases of the junction left unmatched. The CDR3 contains 15 residues.

In its sample, this clonotype was seen many times. J is TRBJ2-7 and V is TRBV29-1, with D possibly matching TRBD1 (5 bases). Germline V gives CDR1 SQVTM, CDR2 ANQGSEA. CDR3 length: 13 residues. The ends were cut back, 2 bases at V and 0 bases at J, with 8 bases in the middle. The CDR3 loop reads CSVESTDSYEQYF. DNA for the CDR3: TGCAGCGTTGAATCGACAGACTCCTACGAGCAGTACTTC.

This chain uses TRBV12-3 or TRBV12-4 with TRBJ2-1; 8 bases are a match to TRBD2. The J call is uncertain, as TRBJ2-7 better fits the DNA end. This CDR3 region has 14 residues. DNA for the CDR3: TGTGCCAGCAGTCGCGGGAGGCCCTACAATGAGCAGTACTTC. Translating it yields CASSRGRPYNEQYF.

This clonotype was observed a handful of times. A single base separates this from a much larger clone, so it may be a read error. The chain employs TRBV11-2 and TRBJ1-4, with TRBD1 matching 8 bases. Germline assignment: CDR1 SGHAT and CDR2 FQNNGV. V lost 5 bases and J lost 4; bases outside the gene matches: 3. This CDR3 spans 14 amino acids. DNA for the CDR3: TGTGCCAGCAGCACGACAGGGGTTAATGAAAAACTGTTTTTT. Translation: CASSTTGVNEKLFF. The full variable domain, rest sourced from reference TRBV11-2 and TRBJ1-4, is EAGVAQSPRYKIIEKRQSVAFWCNPISGHATLYWYQQILGQGPKLLIQFQNNGVVDDSQLPKDRFSAERLKGVDSTLKIQPAKLEDSAVYLCASSTTGVNEKLFFGSGTQLSVL.

The DNA of the CDR3 is TGCAGCGTCTTCGGTCGGGAGGGCCGAGATACGCAGTATTTT. Translated: CSVFGREGRDTQYF. The gene calls are TRBV29-1 and TRBJ2-3, with 8 bases matching TRBD2. V lost 6 bases to trimming and J lost 5 bases; unmatched junction nucleotides: 10. CDR3 size: 14 residues. CDR1 is SQVTM, CDR2 ANQGSEA, per germline.

The chain recombines TRBV4-1 with TRBJ2-7, with D possibly being TRBD1 (5 bases). The CDR3 is 22 amino acids. V lost 0 bases, J lost 7 bases, and 37 bases lay in between. Germline loops: CDR1 MGHRA, CDR2 YSYEKL. The CDR3 is CASSQDRPLPSLSGSTDNEQYF. DNA of the CDR3: TGCGCCAGCAGCCAAGATCGCCCCCTCCCCTCTCTCAGTGGCAGCACGGACAATGAGCAGTACTTC.

CDR3 residues: CASSRVTYNEQFF. CDR3 sequence (DNA): TGCGCCAGCTCCAGGGTGACCTACAATGAGCAGTTCTTC. This chain uses TRBV10-2 with TRBJ2-1; D possibly corresponds to TRBD1 (5 bases). Trimming pared 8 bases from V and 2 bases from J, leaving 10 bases between. The CDR3 runs to 13 residues. CDR1 is WSHSY and CDR2 is SAAADI in the germline V gene.

The chain joins TRBV2 to TRBJ2-3; D is undetermined. This CDR3 contains 11 residues. V dropped 7 bases and J dropped 7 bases, with 9 bases sitting between them. Germline CDR1 SNHLY, CDR2 FYNNEI. CDR3 bases: TGTGCCAGCACAGACTCCAATACGCAGTATTTT. This gives the protein CASTDSNTQYF.

The V call is TRBV5-6, the J call TRBJ2-3; TRBD1 or TRBD2 may be the D gene (6 bases each). V gave up 4 bases and J gave up 1 base, with 19 bases separating them. This CDR3 contains 17 residues. The germline gives CDR1 SGHDT, CDR2 YYEEEE. CDR3 in DNA: TGTGCCAGCAGCCCGAGGGGGGCTAGCGCTGGCACAGATACGCAGTATTTT. Translating it yields CASSPRGASAGTDTQYF.

This clonotype was seen only a few times. The chain has TRBV28 and TRBJ1-1; D is unclear. In germline, CDR1 is MDHEN, CDR2 SYDVKM. V was trimmed by 3 bases and J by 4 bases, leaving 12 bases between them. The CDR3 extends over 14 amino acids. The CDR3 protein is CASSFDSRATEAFF. The DNA for the CDR3 is TGTGCCAGCAGTTTTGATTCGAGGGCCACTGAAGCTTTCTTT.

This chain uses TRBV20-1 with TRBJ2-4, with no clear D. Matching the DNA end better, TRBJ2-7 makes the J call doubtful. Looked up from germline, CDR1 is DFQATT and CDR2 is SNEGSKA (reference sequence). This CDR3 has 14 amino acids. The CDR3: CSARDRKSSYEQYF. The CDR3 DNA is TGCAGTGCTAGAGACAGGAAAAGCTCCTACGAGCAGTACTTC.

V is TRBV4-1 and J is TRBJ2-3, with D maybe TRBD2 (6 bases). The CDR3 runs to 17 residues. Trimming cost V 1 base and J 2 bases, with 16 bases left between them. Germline CDR1 MGHRA, CDR2 YSYEKL. This chain's CDR3 is CASSQGYRGMTTDTQYF. CDR3 nucleotides: TGCGCCAGCAGCCAAGGGTATCGCGGGATGACCACAGATACGCAGTATTTT.